This T cell receptor beta chain emerged from a study of T cell responses to AZD1222 COVID-19 vaccine. A single count supports this clone. The repertoire was sequenced with immunoSEQ multiplex PCR; TCRdb's copy has only in-frame clones and lacks some. The repertoire includes approximately 160,000 clones, approximately 93% of them detected once, and roughly 0.9% sits in the top ten. CDR3 size: 15 residues. Trimming took 0 bases from V and 2 from J, leaving 10 bases between them. The germline V gene has CDR1 MGHRA and CDR2 YSYEKL. This TCR was recovered from an adult in good health. The sequencing here drew on peripheral blood, taken on day 0 of AZD1222 vaccination. This sequence joins TRBV4-1 and TRBJ2-5, with D maybe TRBD2 (5 bases). CDR3 loop: CASSQDSRGQETQYF. For the CDR3, the DNA is TGCGCCAGCAGCCAAGATTCCCGGGGACAAGAGACCCAGTACTTC.